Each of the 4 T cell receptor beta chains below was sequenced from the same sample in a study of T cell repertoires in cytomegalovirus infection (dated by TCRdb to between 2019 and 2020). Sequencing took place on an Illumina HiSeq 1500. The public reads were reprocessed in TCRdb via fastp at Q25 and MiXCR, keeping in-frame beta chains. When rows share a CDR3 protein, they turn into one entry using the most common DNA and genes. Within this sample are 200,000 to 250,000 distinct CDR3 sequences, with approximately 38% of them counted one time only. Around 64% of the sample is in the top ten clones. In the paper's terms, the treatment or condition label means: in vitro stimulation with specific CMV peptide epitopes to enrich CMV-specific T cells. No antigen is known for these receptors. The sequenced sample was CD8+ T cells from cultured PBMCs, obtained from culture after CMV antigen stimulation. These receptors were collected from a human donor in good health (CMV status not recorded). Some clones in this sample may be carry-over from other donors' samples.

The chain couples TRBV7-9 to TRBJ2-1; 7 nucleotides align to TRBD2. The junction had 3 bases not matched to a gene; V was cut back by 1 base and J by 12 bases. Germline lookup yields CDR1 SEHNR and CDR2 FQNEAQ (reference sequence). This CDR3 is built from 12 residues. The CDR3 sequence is CASSLGDYGQFF. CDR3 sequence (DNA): TGTGCCAGCAGCTTAGGGGACTACGGGCAGTTCTTC.

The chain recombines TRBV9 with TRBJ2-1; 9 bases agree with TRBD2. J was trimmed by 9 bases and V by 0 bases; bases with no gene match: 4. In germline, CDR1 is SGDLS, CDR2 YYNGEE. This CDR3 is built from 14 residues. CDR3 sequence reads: CASSVGAGGPEQFF. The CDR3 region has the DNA TGTGCCAGCAGCGTAGGGGCGGGGGGGCCTGAGCAGTTCTTC. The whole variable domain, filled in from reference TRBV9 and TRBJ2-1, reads DSGVTQTPKHLITATGQRVTLRCSPRSGDLSVYWYQQSLDQGLQFLIQYYNGEERAKGNILERFSAQQFPDLHSELNLSSLELGDSALYFCASSVGAGGPEQFFGPGTRLTVL.

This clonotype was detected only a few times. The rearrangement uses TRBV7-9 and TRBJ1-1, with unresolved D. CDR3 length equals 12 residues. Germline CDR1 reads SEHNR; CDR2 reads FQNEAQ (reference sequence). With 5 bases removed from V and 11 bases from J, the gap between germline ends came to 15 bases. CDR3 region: CASSIGPARAFF. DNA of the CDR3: TGTGCCAGCAGCATCGGTCCCGCACGCGCTTTCTTT.

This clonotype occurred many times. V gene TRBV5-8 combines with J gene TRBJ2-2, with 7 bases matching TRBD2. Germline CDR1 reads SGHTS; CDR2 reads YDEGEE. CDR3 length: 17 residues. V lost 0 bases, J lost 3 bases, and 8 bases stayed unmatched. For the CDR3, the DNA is TGTGCCAGCAGCTTGGGACTAGCAATTTCTTACACCGGGGAGCTGTTTTTT. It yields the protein CASSLGLAISYTGELFF.